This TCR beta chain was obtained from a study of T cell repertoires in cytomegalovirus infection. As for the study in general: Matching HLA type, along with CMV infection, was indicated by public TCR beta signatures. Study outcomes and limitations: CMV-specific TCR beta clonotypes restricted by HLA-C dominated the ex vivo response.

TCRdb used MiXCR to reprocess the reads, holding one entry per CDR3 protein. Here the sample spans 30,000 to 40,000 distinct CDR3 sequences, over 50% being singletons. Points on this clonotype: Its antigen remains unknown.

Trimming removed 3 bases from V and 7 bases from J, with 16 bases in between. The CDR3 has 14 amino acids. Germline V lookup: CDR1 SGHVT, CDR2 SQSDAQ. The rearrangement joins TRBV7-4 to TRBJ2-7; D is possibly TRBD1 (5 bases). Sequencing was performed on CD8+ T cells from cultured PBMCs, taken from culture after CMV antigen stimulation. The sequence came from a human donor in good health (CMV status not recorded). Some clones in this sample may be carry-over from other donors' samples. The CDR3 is CASSLQGVLREQYF. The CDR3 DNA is TGTGCCAGCAGCTTGCAGGGCGTCCTACGAGAGCAGTACTTC. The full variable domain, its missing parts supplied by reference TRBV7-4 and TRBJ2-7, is GAGVSQSPRYKVAKRGRDVALRCDSISGHVTLYWYRQTLGQGSEVLTYSQSDAQRDKSGRPSGRFSAERPERSVSTLKIQRTEQGDSAVYLCASSLQGVLREQYFGPGTRLTVT.